Shown below are 20 T cell receptor beta chains from a single sample sequenced in a study of blood T cell repertoires in COVID-19 (dated by TCRdb to 2018 to 2020). Libraries were constructed by the immunoSEQ multiplex PCR assay. TCRdb re-hosts the immuneACCESS table, in-frame sequences only. Its copies lack some clones; in the studies checked, an unresolved V gene accounts for under half of them, and the cause for the rest is not known. The sample includes approximately 52,000 clones, with roughly 90% observed a single time. The ten largest clones capture more than 15% of the sample. The sample was peripheral blood. Every receptor here comes from a human donor with active COVID-19. The donor label of this sample is uncertain.

This chain links TRBV12-5 with TRBJ1-1; 12 bases are a match to TRBD1. Germline CDR1 LGHNT, CDR2 FRNRAP. The length of the CDR3 is 14 residues. V gave up 1 base and J gave up 8 bases; unmatched junction bases: 2. CDR3 protein: CASGLGGTGGEAFF. CDR3 nucleotide sequence: TGTGCTAGTGGTTTGGGAGGGACAGGGGGCGAAGCTTTCTTT.

This chain connects TRBV3-1 (or the pseudogene TRBV3-2) to TRBJ2-3, with no clear D. V lost 4 bases, J lost 11 bases, and 16 bases lay in between. This CDR3 contains 13 residues. Germline V CDR1 and CDR2: LGHDT, YNNKEL (reference sequence). CDR3 loop: CASSPHLKAVQYF. The CDR3 DNA reads TGTGCCAGCAGCCCCCACTTGAAGGCGGTGCAGTATTTT.

The V call is TRBV5-1, the J call TRBJ2-7, with 8 bases identical to TRBD1. The CDR3 has 15 residues. CDR1 and CDR2 from the germline V gene are SGHRS and YFSETQ. V dropped 0 bases and J dropped 4; count of bases not matched to a gene: 6. The CDR3 bases are TGCGCCAGCAGCTTGGGTGGGACAGGATCGTACGAGCAGTACTTC. The encoded protein is CASSLGGTGSYEQYF.

This rearrangement joins TRBV7-2 to TRBJ1-2, with D unresolved. V lost 1 base and J lost 5, with 14 bases in between. CDR1 and CDR2 from the germline V gene are SGHTA and FQGNSA. This CDR3 spans 15 amino acids. In nucleotides, the CDR3 is TGTGCCAGCAGCTTAGTAGCGGACGGAGTATATGGCTACACCTTC. This translates into CASSLVADGVYGYTF.

This chain uses TRBV29-1 with TRBJ1-2; no clear D. Trimming took off 8 bases at V and 8 bases at J, with 15 bases between the two ends. Germline V gene data show CDR1 as SQVTM and CDR2 as ANQGSEA. This CDR3 is built from 11 residues. CDR3 protein: CSILLSQGYTF. DNA of the CDR3: TGCAGCATTCTCCTCTCACAGGGCTACACCTTC.

The rearrangement links TRBV9 to TRBJ1-2; D ambiguous. The V end lost 0 bases, the J end lost 8 bases, and 17 bases lay between the germline ends. Germline CDR1 and CDR2: SGDLS and YYNGEE. The CDR3 has 15 residues. The CDR3 bases are TGTGCCAGCAGCGTAGAGCCCGTACCGGGGTTGGGCTACACCTTC. Residues: CASSVEPVPGLGYTF.

The genes are TRBV19 and TRBJ2-7; TRBD2 matches 8 bases. Trimming took 10 bases from V and 4 from J; bases not matched to a gene: 12. The CDR3 covers 14 residues. Per germline, CDR1 LNHDA and CDR2 SQIVND (reference sequence). The CDR3, as DNA: TGTGCCACTACACCCGGGGGGGCCAGTTACGAGCAGTACTTC. It encodes CATTPGGASYEQYF.

The V call is TRBV6-5, the J call TRBJ2-7; no firm D call. From germline, CDR1 is MNHEY and CDR2 SVGAGI. Trimming took off 0 bases at V and 7 bases at J, with 10 bases between the two ends. This CDR3 spans 13 amino acids. The CDR3 protein is CASSYSIVGEQYF. CDR3 nucleotide sequence: TGTGCCAGCAGTTACTCGATAGTCGGGGAGCAGTACTTC.

This clone has just a few counts. The V and J genes are TRBV7-9 and TRBJ2-2; perhaps TRBD2 as D (5 bases). Germline V lookup: CDR1 SEHNR, CDR2 FQNEAQ (reference sequence). V lost 1 base and J lost 5, with 11 bases in between. The CDR3 consists of 15 residues. The CDR3 sequence is CASSLELGRTGELFF. The CDR3 DNA reads as TGTGCCAGCAGCTTAGAACTAGGAAGAACCGGGGAGCTGTTTTTT.

The CDR3, as DNA: TGTGCCAGCAGTGCCAGCGGGGGGTATGATACGCAGTATTTT. It specifies CASSASGGYDTQYF. The V and J genes are TRBV2 and TRBJ2-3; TRBD2 aligns across 9 bases. The germline V gene has CDR1 SNHLY and CDR2 FYNNEI. V shed 4 bases, J shed 6 bases, and the junction held 5 bases outside the gene matches. The CDR3 is 14 residues long.

The chain is built from TRBV29-1 and TRBJ2-7; D is perhaps TRBD1 (6 bases). Trimming removed 6 bases at V and 4 bases at J, with 16 bases between. The germline CDR1 and CDR2 sequences are SQVTM and ANQGSEA. This CDR3 region has 13 residues. CDR3 DNA sequence: TGCAGCGTAGACACCGGGACATATTACGAGCAGTACTTC. It codes for CSVDTGTYYEQYF.

The rearrangement joins TRBV10-1 to TRBJ1-4; TRBD1 is a possible D gene (5 bases). Trimming cost V 7 bases and J 5 bases, with 8 bases left between them. The CDR3 contains 12 residues. Germline CDR1 is WNHNN and CDR2 is SYGVQD (reference sequence). This CDR3 reads CASTRQNEKLFF. The CDR3 DNA reads TGCGCCAGCACCCGACAGAATGAAAAACTGTTTTTT.

This chain joins TRBV5-6 and TRBJ2-5; D call uncertain. Germline CDR1 is SGHDT and CDR2 is YYEEEE. The CDR3 is 14 residues long. V was trimmed by 3 bases and J by 0 bases, leaving 9 bases between them. Here the CDR3 reads CASSSSRDQETQYF. CDR3 sequence (DNA): TGTGCCAGCAGCTCGAGCCGGGACCAAGAGACCCAGTACTTC.

The chain is built from TRBV5-1 and TRBJ1-2; 7 bases agree with TRBD1. From germline, CDR1 is SGHRS and CDR2 YFSETQ. Losses at the gene ends were 0 bases for V and 7 bases for J; bases not matched to a gene: 9. The CDR3 contains 15 residues. In nucleotides, the CDR3 is TGCGCCAGCAGCTTGGAAGGAACAGGGGCGGGTGGCTACACCTTC. It translates to CASSLEGTGAGGYTF.

This chain connects TRBV4-3 to TRBJ1-2; D not resolved. V dropped 3 bases and J dropped 4 bases, with 18 bases sitting between them. Germline V gene data show CDR1 as LGHNA and CDR2 as YSLEER. CDR3 length: 16 amino acids. The DNA for the CDR3 is TGCGCCAGCAGCCAGAGCAGCGTCGCAGCTGCCTATGGCTACACCTTC. This codes for CASSQSSVAAAYGYTF.

CDR3 loop: CASSTQTGGPEGYGYTF. The CDR3 coding sequence is TGTGCCAGCAGCACCCAGACGGGGGGACCGGAGGGCTATGGCTACACCTTC. V usage is TRBV13 and J usage is TRBJ1-2, with D possibly being TRBD1 (5 bases). There are 17 residues in the CDR3. Germline CDR1 is PRHDT and CDR2 is FYEKMQ (reference sequence). Trimming took 5 bases from V and 4 from J, leaving 23 bases between them.

The CDR3 loop is CASSLVTAGDTEAFF. DNA of the CDR3: TGTGCCAGCAGCTTAGTGACAGCTGGGGACACTGAAGCTTTCTTT. The J gene is TRBJ1-1, the V gene TRBV7-6, with D perhaps TRBD1 (5 bases). V was shortened by 1 base and J by 3 bases, with 12 bases between the two germline ends. This CDR3 is built from 15 residues. Germline V gives CDR1 SGHVS, CDR2 FNYEAQ.

J is TRBJ2-4 and V is TRBV3-1 (or the pseudogene TRBV3-2); a weak D match, TRBD2 (6 bases). CDR3 size: 15 residues. Trimming shortened V by 4 bases and J by 1 base, and 11 bases separated the two germline ends. Germline V gene sequence: CDR1 LGHDT, CDR2 YNNKEL (reference sequence). The chain's CDR3 is CASSPGESAKNIQYF. The CDR3 DNA is TGTGCCAGCAGCCCGGGGGAATCGGCCAAAAACATTCAGTACTTC.

The chain joins TRBV19 to TRBJ2-3, with a weak D call TRBD1 (5 bases). CDR1 LNHDA and CDR2 SQIVND come from the germline V gene (reference sequence). V gave up 5 bases and J gave up 1 base, with 19 bases separating them. CDR3 size: 17 residues. This CDR3 is CASSASLGQGGTDTQYF. CDR3 DNA sequence: TGTGCCAGTAGTGCATCGTTGGGGCAGGGCGGCACAGATACGCAGTATTTT.

V gene TRBV14 combines with J gene TRBJ1-5; TRBD1 matches at 8 bases. The CDR3 spans 16 residues. J lost 5 bases, V lost 4 bases, and 10 bases had no gene match. Germline V gene data show CDR1 as SGHDN and CDR2 as FVKESK. CDR3 residues: CASSLGGQGRDQPQHF. The CDR3 DNA reads TGTGCCAGCAGCCTTGGAGGACAGGGAAGGGATCAGCCCCAGCATTTT. Full variable domain (missing parts from reference TRBV14 and TRBJ1-5): EAGVTQFPSHSVIEKGQTVTLRCDPISGHDNLYWYRRVMGKEIKFLLHFVKESKQDESGMPNNRFLAERTGGTYSTLKVQPAELEDSGVYFCASSLGGQGRDQPQHFGDGTRLSIL.